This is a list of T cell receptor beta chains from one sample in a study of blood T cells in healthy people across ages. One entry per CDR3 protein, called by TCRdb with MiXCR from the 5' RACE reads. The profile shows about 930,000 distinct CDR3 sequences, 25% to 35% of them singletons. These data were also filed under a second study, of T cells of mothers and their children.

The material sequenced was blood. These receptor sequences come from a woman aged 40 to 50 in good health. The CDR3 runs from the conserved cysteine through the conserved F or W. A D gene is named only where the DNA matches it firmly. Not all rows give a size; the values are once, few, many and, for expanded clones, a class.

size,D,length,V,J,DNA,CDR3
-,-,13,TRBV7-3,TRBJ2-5,TGTGCCAGCAGCTTATTCGCCCGGGAGACCCAGTACTTC,CASSLFARETQYF
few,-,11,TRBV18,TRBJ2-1,TGTGCCAGCTCACTCGGGACACAGCAGTTCTTC,CASSLGTQQFF
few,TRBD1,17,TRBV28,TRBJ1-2,TGTGCCAGCAGTTCCCACAGGGGGCGTACGATTAACTATGGCTACACCTTC,CASSSHRGRTINYGYTF
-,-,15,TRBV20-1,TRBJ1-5,TGCAGTGCGGCATTCGGCCTTTGGAGCAATCAGCCCCAGCATTTT,CSAAFGLWSNQPQHF
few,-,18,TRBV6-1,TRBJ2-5,TGTGCCAGCAAACCGGGCACAGTGTATGATCACATTCAAGAGACCCAGTACTTC,CASKPGTVYDHIQETQYF
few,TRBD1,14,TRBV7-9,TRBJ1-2,TGTGCCAGCAGCGTACCCGGGACAGACTATGGCTACACCTTC,CASSVPGTDYGYTF
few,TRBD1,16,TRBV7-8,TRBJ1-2,TGTGCCAGCAGCCCTAGGGCGGACAGGCCTAACTATGACTACACCTTC,CASSPRADRPNYDYTF
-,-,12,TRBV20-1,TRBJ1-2,TGCAGTGCAGAGAGCCCGTTTGGCGGCTACACCTTC,CSAESPFGGYTF
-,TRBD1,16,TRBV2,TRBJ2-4,TGTGCCAGCAGCCGCCGACAGGGGCGCTCCTACAATGAGCAGTACTTC,CASSRRQGRSYNEQYF
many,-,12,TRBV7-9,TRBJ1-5,TGTGCCAGCAGCTTAGAGAATCAGCCCCAGCATTTT,CASSLENQPQHF
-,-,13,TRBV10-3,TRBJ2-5,TGTGCCACCGGCGGGACATCCCAAGAGACCCAGTACTTC,CATGGTSQETQYF
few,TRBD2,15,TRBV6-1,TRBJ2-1,TGTGCCAGCAAGCAAGCGGGGGGACTCTACAATGAGCAGTTCTTC,CASKQAGGLYNEQFF
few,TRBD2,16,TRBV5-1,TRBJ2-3,TGCGCCAGCAGCCGTAGACTAGCGCAAACTAGGGATACGCAGTATTTT,CASSRRLAQTRDTQYF
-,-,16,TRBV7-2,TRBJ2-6,TGTGCCAGCAGCCCAAGGGTGTTCTCTGGGGCCAACGTCCTGACTTTC,CASSPRVFSGANVLTF
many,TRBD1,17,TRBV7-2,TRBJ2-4,TGTGCCAGCAGCTTAGCTGCCAGGGGGTTAGCCAAAAACATTCAGTACTTC,CASSLAARGLAKNIQYF
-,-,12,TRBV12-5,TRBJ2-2,TGTGCTAGTGGTTTGCAAACCGGGGAGCTGTTTTTT,CASGLQTGELFF
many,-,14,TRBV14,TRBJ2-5,TGTGCCAGCAGCCAAGATAGCAGTCAAGAGACCCAGTACTTC,CASSQDSSQETQYF
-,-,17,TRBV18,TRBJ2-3,TGTGCCAGCTCACGCGATCTTCAGGGATTGGGCACAGATACGCAGTATTTT,CASSRDLQGLGTDTQYF
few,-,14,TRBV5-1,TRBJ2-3,TGCGCCAGCAGCTTTGGTGTTCAGGGGGATACGCAGTATTTT,CASSFGVQGDTQYF
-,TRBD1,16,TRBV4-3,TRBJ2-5,TGCGCCAGCAGCCAAGATCTGCGAGGGGGCTACGAGACCCAGTACTTC,CASSQDLRGGYETQYF
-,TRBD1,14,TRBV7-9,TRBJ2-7,TGTGCCAGCAGCTTAGCGAACAGGGGGGACGAGCAGTACTTC,CASSLANRGDEQYF
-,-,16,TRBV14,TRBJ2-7,TGTGCCAGCAGCCCACTTCAGGGAAGAGGGGCCTACGAGCAGAACTTC,CASSPLQGRGAYEQNF
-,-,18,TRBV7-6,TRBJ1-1,TGTGCCAGCAGCTTAGCGCTGGCCACTCGACGGAGGGGAGAGCGAGCTTTCTTT,CASSLALATRRRGERAFF
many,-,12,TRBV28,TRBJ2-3,TGTGCCAGCAGTCTCAGGGGAGATACGCAGTATTTT,CASSLRGDTQYF
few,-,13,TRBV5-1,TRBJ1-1,TGCGCCAGCGGGACGTTAAATGTCGCTGAAGCTTTCTTT,CASGTLNVAEAFF
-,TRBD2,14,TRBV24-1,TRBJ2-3,TGTGCCACCAGTGTGAAGACTAGCACAGATACACAGTATTTT,CATSVKTSTDTQYF
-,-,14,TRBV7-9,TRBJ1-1,TGTGCCAGCTTGGATTCGGGGATGAACACTGAAGCTTTCTTT,CASLDSGMNTEAFF
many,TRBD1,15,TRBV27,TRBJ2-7,TGTGCCAGCAGTCCGCCCTCGACAGGGGCCTACGAGCAGTACTTC,CASSPPSTGAYEQYF
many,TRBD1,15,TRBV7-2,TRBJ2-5,TGTGCCAGCAGCTTAAACACAGGGGGCTTGGAGACCCAGTACTTC,CASSLNTGGLETQYF
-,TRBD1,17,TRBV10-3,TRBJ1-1,TGTGCCATCAGTGAAATCAAAAGGACAGGGACGGGCACTGAAGCTTTCTTT,CAISEIKRTGTGTEAFF
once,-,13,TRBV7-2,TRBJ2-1,TGTGCCAGCAACGTCGATGGCTACAATGAGCAGTTCTTC,CASNVDGYNEQFF
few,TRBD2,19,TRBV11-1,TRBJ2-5,TGTGCCAGCAGCCCGGAGAGGCTAGCGGGGGCTGCCTTCCAAGAGACCCAGTACTTC,CASSPERLAGAAFQETQYF
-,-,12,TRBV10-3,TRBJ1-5,TGTGCCACCAGGGAGGGGAGTCAGCCCCAGCATTTT,CATREGSQPQHF
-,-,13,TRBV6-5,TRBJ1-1,TGTGCCAGCACCCCCGGGACCACTAAAGGGGCTTTCTTT,CASTPGTTKGAFF
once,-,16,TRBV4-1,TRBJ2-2,TGCGCCAGCAGCCAAGATATCCAGGGTTTGTCCGGGGAGCTGTTTTTT,CASSQDIQGLSGELFF
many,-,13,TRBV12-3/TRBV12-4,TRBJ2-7,TGTGCCAGCAGTCCGCCGACAGACTACGAGCAGTACTTC,CASSPPTDYEQYF
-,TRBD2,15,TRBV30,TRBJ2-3,TGTGCCTGGAGTTCGAAGCGGGGTAAACCGGATACGCAGTATTTT,CAWSSKRGKPDTQYF
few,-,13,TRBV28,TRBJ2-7,TGTGCCAGCAAGTTGGGGTTAGGGGGCGAGCAGTACTTC,CASKLGLGGEQYF
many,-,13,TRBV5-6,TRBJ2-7,TGTGCCAGCAGCTTGCCTCGGGGCACCGAGCAGTACTTC,CASSLPRGTEQYF
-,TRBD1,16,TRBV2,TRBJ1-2,TGTGCCAGCTCGGGACAGGGAATCCCCTTTGGATATGGCTACACCTTC,CASSGQGIPFGYGYTF
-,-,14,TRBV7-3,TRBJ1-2,TGTGCCAGCAGCCCCTACGGGGACGGCTATGGCTACACCTTC,CASSPYGDGYGYTF
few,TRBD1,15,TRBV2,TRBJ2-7,TGTGCCAGCAGTGAATGGGACAGGGGATCAAGCGAGCAGTACTTC,CASSEWDRGSSEQYF